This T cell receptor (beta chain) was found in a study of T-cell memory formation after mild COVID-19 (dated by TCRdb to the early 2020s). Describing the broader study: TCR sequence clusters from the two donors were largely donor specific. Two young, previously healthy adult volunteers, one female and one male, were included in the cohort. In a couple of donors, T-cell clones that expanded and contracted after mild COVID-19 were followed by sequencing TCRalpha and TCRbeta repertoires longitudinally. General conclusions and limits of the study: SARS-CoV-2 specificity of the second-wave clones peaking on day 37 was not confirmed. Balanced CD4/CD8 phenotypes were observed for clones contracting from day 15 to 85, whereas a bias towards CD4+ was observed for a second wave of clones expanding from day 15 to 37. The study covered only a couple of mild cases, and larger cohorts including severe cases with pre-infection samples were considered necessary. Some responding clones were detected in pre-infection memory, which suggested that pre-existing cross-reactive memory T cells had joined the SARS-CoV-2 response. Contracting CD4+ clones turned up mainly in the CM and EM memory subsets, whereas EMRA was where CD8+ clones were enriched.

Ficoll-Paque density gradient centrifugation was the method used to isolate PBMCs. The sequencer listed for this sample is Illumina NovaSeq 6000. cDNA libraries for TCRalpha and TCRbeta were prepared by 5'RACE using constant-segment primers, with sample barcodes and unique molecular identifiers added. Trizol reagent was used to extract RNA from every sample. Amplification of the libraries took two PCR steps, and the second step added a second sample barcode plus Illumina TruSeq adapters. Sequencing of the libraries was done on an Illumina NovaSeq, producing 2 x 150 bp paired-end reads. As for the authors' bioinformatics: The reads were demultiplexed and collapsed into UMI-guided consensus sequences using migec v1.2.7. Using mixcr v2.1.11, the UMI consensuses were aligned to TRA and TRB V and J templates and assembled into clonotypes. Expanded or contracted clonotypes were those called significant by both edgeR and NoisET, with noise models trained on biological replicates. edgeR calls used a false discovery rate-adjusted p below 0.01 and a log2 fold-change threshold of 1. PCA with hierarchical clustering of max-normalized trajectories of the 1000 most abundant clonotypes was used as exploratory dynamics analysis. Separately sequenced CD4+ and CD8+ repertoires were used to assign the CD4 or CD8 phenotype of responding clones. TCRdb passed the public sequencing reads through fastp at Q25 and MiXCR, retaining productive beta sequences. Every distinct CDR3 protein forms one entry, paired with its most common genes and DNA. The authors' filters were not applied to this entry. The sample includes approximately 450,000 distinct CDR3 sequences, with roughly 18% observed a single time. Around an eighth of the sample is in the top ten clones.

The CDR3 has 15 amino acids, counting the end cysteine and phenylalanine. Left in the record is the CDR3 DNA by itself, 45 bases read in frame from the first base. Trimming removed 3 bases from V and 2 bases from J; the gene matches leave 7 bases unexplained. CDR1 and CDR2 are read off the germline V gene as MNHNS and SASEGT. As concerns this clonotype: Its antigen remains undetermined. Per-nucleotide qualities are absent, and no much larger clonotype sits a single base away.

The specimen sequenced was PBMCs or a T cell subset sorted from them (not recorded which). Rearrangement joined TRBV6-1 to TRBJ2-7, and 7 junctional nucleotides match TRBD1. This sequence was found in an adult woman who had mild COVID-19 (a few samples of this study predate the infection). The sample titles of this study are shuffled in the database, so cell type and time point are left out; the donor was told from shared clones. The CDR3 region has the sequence CASSDGTETPYEQYF. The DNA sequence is TGTGCCAGCAGTGATGGGACAGAAACGCCCTACGAGCAGTACTTC.